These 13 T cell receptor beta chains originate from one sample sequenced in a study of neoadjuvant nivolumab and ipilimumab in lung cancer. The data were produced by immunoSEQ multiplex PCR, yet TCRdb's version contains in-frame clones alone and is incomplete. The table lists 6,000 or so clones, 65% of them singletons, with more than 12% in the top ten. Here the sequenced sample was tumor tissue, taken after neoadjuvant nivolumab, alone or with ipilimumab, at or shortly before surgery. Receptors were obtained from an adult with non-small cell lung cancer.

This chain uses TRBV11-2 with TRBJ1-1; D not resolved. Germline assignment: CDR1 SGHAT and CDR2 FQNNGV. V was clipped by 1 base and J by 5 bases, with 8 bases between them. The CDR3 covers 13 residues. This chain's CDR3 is CASSLAIRTEAFF. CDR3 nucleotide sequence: TGTGCCAGCAGCTTAGCAATAAGGACTGAAGCTTTCTTT.

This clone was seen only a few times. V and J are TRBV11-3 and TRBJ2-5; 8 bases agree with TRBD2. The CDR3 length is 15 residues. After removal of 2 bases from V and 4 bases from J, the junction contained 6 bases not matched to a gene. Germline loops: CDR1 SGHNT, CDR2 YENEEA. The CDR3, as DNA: TGTGCCAGCAGCTTACGGGAGGGGGAGGGAGAGACCCAGTACTTC. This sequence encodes CASSLREGEGETQYF.

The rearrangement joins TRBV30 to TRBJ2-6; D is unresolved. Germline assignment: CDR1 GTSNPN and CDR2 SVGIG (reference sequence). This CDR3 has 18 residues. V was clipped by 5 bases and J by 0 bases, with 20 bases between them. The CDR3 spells CAWLPVGRIISGANVLTF. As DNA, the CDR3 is TGTGCCTGGTTACCAGTAGGGCGGATAATCTCTGGGGCCAACGTCCTGACTTTC.

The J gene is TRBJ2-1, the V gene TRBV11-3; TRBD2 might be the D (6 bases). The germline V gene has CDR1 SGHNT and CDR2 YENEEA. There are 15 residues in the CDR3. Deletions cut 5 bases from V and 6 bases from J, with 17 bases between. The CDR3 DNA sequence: TGTGCCAGCAGCGCGGGACTTCTACGGGGCAATGAGCAGTTCTTC. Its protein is CASSAGLLRGNEQFF.

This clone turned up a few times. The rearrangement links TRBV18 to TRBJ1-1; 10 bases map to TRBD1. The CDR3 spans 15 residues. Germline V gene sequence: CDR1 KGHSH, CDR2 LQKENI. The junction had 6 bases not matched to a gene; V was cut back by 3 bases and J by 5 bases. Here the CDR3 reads CASSPRQGAQTEAFF. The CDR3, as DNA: TGTGCCAGCTCACCTAGACAGGGGGCGCAGACTGAAGCTTTCTTT.

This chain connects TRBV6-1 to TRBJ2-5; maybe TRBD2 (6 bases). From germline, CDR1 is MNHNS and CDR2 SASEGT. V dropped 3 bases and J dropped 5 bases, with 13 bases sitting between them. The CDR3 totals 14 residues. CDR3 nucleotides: TGTGCCAGCAGTGATGGGGGGTCGGTTGAGACCCAGTACTTC. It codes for CASSDGGSVETQYF.

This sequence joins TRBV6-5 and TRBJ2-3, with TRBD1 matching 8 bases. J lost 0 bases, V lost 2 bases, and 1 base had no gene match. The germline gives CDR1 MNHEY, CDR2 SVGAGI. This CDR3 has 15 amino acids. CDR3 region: CASSYQGASTDTQYF. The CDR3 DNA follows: TGTGCCAGCAGTTACCAGGGGGCTAGCACAGATACGCAGTATTTT.

The CDR3 protein is CASSPGTGGRNGYTF. CDR3 DNA sequence: TGTGCCAGCAGCCCTGGGACAGGGGGCAGGAATGGCTACACCTTC. The chain combines TRBV7-9 with TRBJ1-2; TRBD1 aligns across 12 bases. V shed 5 bases and J 6 bases; nucleotides not matched to a gene: 7. Germline V gene sequence: CDR1 SEHNR, CDR2 FQNEAQ (reference sequence). This CDR3 is built from 15 residues.

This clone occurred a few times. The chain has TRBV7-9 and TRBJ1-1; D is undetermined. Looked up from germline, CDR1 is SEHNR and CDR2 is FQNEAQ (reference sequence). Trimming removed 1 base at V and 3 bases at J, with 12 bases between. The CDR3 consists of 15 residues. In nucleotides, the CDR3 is TGTGCCAGCAGCTTAGACTCCTCAAGTTACACTGAAGCTTTCTTT. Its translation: CASSLDSSSYTEAFF.

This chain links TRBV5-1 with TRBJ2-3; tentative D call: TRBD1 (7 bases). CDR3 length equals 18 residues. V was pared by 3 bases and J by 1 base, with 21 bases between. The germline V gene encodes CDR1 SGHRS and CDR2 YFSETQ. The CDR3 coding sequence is TGCGCCAGCAGCTCGTACAGGGGATACCGGGAGCGCACAGATACGCAGTATTTT. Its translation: CASSSYRGYRERTDTQYF.

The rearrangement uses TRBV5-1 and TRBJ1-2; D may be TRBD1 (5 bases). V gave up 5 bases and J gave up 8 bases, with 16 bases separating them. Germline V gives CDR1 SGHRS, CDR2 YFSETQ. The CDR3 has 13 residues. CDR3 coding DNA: TGCGCCAGCAGTGAGACCTCCGGGGGGGGCTACACCTTC. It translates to CASSETSGGGYTF.

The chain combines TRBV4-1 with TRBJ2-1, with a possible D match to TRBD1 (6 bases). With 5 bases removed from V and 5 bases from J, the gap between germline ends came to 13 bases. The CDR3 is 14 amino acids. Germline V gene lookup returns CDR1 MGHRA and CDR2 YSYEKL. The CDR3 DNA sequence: TGCGCCAGCAGCGGACAGTTAGGCGACAATGAGCAGTTCTTC. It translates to CASSGQLGDNEQFF.

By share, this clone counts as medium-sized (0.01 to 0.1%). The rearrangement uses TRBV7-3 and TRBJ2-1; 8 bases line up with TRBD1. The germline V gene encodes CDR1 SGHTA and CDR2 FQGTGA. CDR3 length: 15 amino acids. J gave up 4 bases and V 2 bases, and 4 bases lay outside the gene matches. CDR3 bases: TGTGCCAGCAGCTTAGATGACAGGGGATACAATGAGCAGTTCTTC. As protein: CASSLDDRGYNEQFF.